This T cell receptor beta chain was retrieved from a study of blood T cell repertoires in COVID-19 (TCRdb year 2020). Background for the entire study: Samples covering the acute and convalescent phases of COVID-19 were provided by collaborators in the United States, Italy and Spain. The prospective study material was composed of cDNA or gDNA derived from T cells, B-cell-depleted T cells, or PBMCs. Subjects who had been exposed to COVID-19, were actively infected with it, or had recovered from it provided the deeply sampled blood TCRbeta repertoires that made up the dataset. The repertoires were released in a freely available public database meant as a resource for research on the immune response to SARS-CoV-2. Samples came from the ongoing ImmuneRACE study (first 160 participants) plus 1,254 subjects from 6 global collaborators. Sample metadata almost always included a de-identified subject ID, COVID-19 status, age in years and sex. Where available, HLA class I and class II types were taken from metadata supplied by the sample provider and were not determined by assay-based typing.

TCRbeta CDR3 regions were amplified from genomic DNA by means of the immunoSEQ Assay, a bias-controlled multiplex PCR. As for how the authors treated the data: The number of nucleated cells in each sample was estimated by amplification of reference gene primers within the assay. To quantify the absolute abundance of each unique TCRbeta CDR3 rearrangement, sequence reads were collapsed and filtered. For each sample, productive Simpson clonality was calculated as the square root of Simpson's diversity index across productive rearrangements. Imported from immuneACCESS, the table was reduced by TCRdb to in-frame sequences with V and J called. These copies leave out some clones; in studies compared against another copy, an unresolved V gene accounts for under half, and the cause of the remainder is not known. V and J calls and clone size are those listed in that table; D and trimming were worked out from the DNA. For this sample there are about 500,000 clones; approximately 89% appear just once. Over 0.7% of the sample goes to the ten largest clones.

The research as a whole found: The amount of clinical and demographic metadata varied by source and participant and was provided uncurated.

One collaborating source in Seattle enrolled patients during active infection and followed them longitudinally through the course of disease. Collaborating institutions collected whole blood in K2EDTA tubes following their own protocols. For TCRbeta analysis, collaborator samples were shipped as frozen whole blood, as isolated PBMCs, or as DNA extracted from either sample type. On this clone: Its cognate antigen has yet to be identified. The input lacks base qualities; no much larger clone sits a single base away.

Spanning cysteine to phenylalanine, the CDR3 consists of 18 amino acids. Just CDR3 DNA is preserved here, 54 bases in frame from base 1. V has 0 bases trimmed and J has 3 bases trimmed; junction bases matching no gene number 6. For CDR1 and CDR2, the germline V gene lists SGHAT and FQNNGV. This sequence uses TRBV11-2 and TRBJ2-5; TRBD2 agrees with 14 junctional bases. The sample was peripheral blood. The receptor was derived from a young man with COVID-19, enrolled during active disease. The sequenced DNA is TGTGCCAGCAGCTTAGAGGTATGGGGACTAGCGGGGGAAGAGACCCAGTACTTC. Its translation is CASSLEVWGLAGEETQYF.